Sequencing of this T cell receptor (beta chain) was carried out in a study of molecular identifiers for immune sequencing clone quantification. Study-wide results and limits: Effector cells kept over 98% of their molecules in clones above 20 RNA copies, while naive cells kept under 1% there. Spiked Jurkat TCR RNA from one cell was reportedly detectable among some 1 million naive cells.

TCRdb re-analysed the PCR reads in MiXCR, keeping a single row per CDR3 protein. The sample includes around 480,000 distinct CDR3 sequences, approximately 25% seen only once; the top ten take around 0.8%. The CDR3 is made up of 11 amino acids. V lost 4 bases and J lost 6, with 7 bases in between. Germline values: CDR1 MGHDK, CDR2 SYGVNS. This clonotype was observed many times. The antigen remains unidentified. The clonotype originates from a human donor in good health. Some libraries in this study had Jurkat cell RNA spiked in. V and J are TRBV25-1 and TRBJ2-7; D call uncertain. The specimen was naive CD8+ T cells from blood, with Jurkat cell RNA spiked in. The subset here: FACS-sorted CD8+CD4-CCR7+CD45RA+ naive T cells. The CDR3 sequence is CASSVSSEQYF. As DNA, the CDR3 is TGTGCCAGCAGTGTCAGCAGCGAGCAGTACTTC.